This is a list of T cell receptor beta chains from one sample in a study of OX40 agonist ivuxolimab in advanced cancers. Generated by immunoSEQ multiplex PCR, the TCRdb table keeps only in-frame clones and is missing some. The data hold about 33,000 clones, with approximately 84% observed a single time. The source was CD4+ or CD8+ T cells sorted from blood, collected in a trial of the OX40 agonist ivuxolimab. The receptors originated from an adult with an advanced solid tumor such as melanoma, head and neck, liver or kidney cancer. CDR3s include the opening cysteine and the closing phenylalanine or tryptophan. Fields, in order: D gene, J gene, clone size, V gene, CDR3 protein, CDR3 DNA. The D gene is left open where the match is weak. Rows give clone size only sometimes, using once, few, many, or a class for an expanded clone.

.,TRBJ2-2,.,TRBV7-3,CASSSNTGELFF,TGTGCCAGCAGCTCGAACACCGGGGAGCTGTTTTTT
TRBD1,TRBJ1-6,medium-sized,TRBV13,CASSTGTGENSPLHF,TGTGCCAGCAGCACCGGGACAGGGGAGAATTCACCCCTCCACTTT
.,TRBJ2-1,.,TRBV28,CASVLEGGSYNEQFF,TGTGCCAGCGTCCTGGAGGGGGGGTCCTACAATGAGCAGTTCTTC
.,TRBJ1-5,.,TRBV4-1,CASSPRTFLGNQPQHF,TGCGCCAGCAGCCCGAGGACATTCCTTGGCAATCAGCCCCAGCATTTT
.,TRBJ1-4,.,TRBV5-6,CASSLAQWTNEKLFF,TGTGCCAGCAGCTTGGCCCAGTGGACTAATGAAAAACTGTTTTTT
.,TRBJ2-7,few,TRBV2,CASIGYEQYF,TGTGCCAGCATTGGGTACGAGCAGTACTTC
TRBD2,TRBJ2-7,.,TRBV5-4,CASSDRASGGPSYEQYF,TGTGCCAGCAGCGACCGGGCTAGCGGGGGGCCCTCCTACGAGCAGTACTTC
.,TRBJ2-2,.,TRBV27,CASSLATGELFF,TGTGCCAGCAGTTTAGCTACCGGGGAGCTGTTTTTT
TRBD2,TRBJ2-7,.,TRBV10-1,CASSTGLGSYEQYF,TGCGCCAGCAGTACGGGACTAGGCTCCTACGAGCAGTACTTC
TRBD2,TRBJ2-3,once,TRBV7-9,CASSGTSDPSTDTQYF,TGTGCCAGCAGCGGGACTAGCGATCCTAGCACAGATACGCAGTATTTT
.,TRBJ2-1,.,TRBV19,CASSIDLYNEQFF,TGTGCCAGTAGTATAGATCTATACAATGAGCAGTTCTTC
TRBD2,TRBJ2-2,.,TRBV30,CAWTIAGGDTGELFF,TGTGCCTGGACTATAGCGGGTGGAGACACCGGGGAGCTGTTTTTT
.,TRBJ2-1,.,TRBV28,CASSLAGAYNEQFF,TGTGCCAGCAGTTTGGCAGGGGCTTACAATGAGCAGTTCTTC
TRBD1,TRBJ1-2,.,TRBV14,CASSQPGQGGGYTF,TGTGCCAGCAGCCAACCGGGACAGGGAGGCGGCTACACCTTC
.,TRBJ1-3,.,TRBV9,CASSPGSADSGNTIYF,TGTGCCAGCAGCCCGGGGTCTGCAGACTCTGGAAACACCATATATTTT
.,TRBJ2-3,.,TRBV2,CASEVPGSLEDTQYF,TGTGCCAGCGAGGTCCCGGGATCCTTAGAAGATACGCAGTATTTT
TRBD2,TRBJ2-1,.,TRBV6-1,CASSEAEGLALYNEQFF,TGTGCCAGCAGTGAAGCGGAGGGACTAGCGCTATACAATGAGCAGTTCTTC
TRBD1,TRBJ1-2,once,TRBV7-9,CASSLETGEGYGYTF,TGTGCCAGCAGCTTAGAGACAGGGGAAGGCTATGGCTACACCTTC
.,TRBJ2-5,once,TRBV4-3,CASSQRGLRETQYF,TGCGCCAGCAGCCAACGGGGGCTACGGGAGACCCAGTACTTC
TRBD2,TRBJ2-7,.,TRBV18,CASSPRGGLNSYEQYF,TGTGCCAGCTCACCACGGGGGGGACTCAACTCCTACGAGCAGTACTTC
.,TRBJ1-1,.,TRBV29-1,CSVLQLEAFF,TGCAGCGTCCTCCAGCTTGAAGCTTTCTTT
.,TRBJ1-5,.,TRBV4-1,CASSQVRTGEPQHF,TGCGCCAGCAGCCAGGTCCGGACCGGAGAGCCCCAGCATTTT
TRBD2,TRBJ2-7,.,TRBV5-6,CASSVGGSSYEQYF,TGTGCCAGCAGCGTGGGCGGGAGCTCCTACGAGCAGTACTTC